Presented here are 20 T cell receptor beta chains from one specimen sequenced in a study of shared clonotypes between healthy human individuals. Using immunoSEQ multiplex PCR, the repertoire was profiled, and TCRdb retains in-frame clones only, with some absent. The sample lists about 1.5 million clones, roughly 95% occurring once. Sequencing was done on a sample of naive CD4+ T cells sorted from blood. Indicated subset: CD45RA+ positively selected. These receptors came from a man under 40 in good health.

The chain is built from TRBV7-9 and TRBJ2-5; D perhaps matches TRBD2 (5 bases). Germline loops: CDR1 SEHNR, CDR2 FQNEAQ (reference sequence). V dropped 1 base and J dropped 4 bases, with 13 bases sitting between them. The CDR3 is 15 amino acids. CDR3 nucleotide sequence: TGTGCCAGCAGCTTAGGAGGGAGCGGTCCAGAGACCCAGTACTTC. Protein product: CASSLGGSGPETQYF. Variable domain in full (rest from reference TRBV7-9 and TRBJ2-5): DTGVSQNPRHKITKRGQNVTFRCDPISEHNRLYWYRQTLGQGPEFLTYFQNEAQLEKSRLLSDRFSAERPKGSFSTLEIQRTEQGDSAMYLCASSLGGSGPETQYFGPGTRLLVL.

The rearrangement uses TRBV10-3 and TRBJ2-7; D unclear. V lost 11 bases and J lost 1, with 9 bases in between. This CDR3 comprises 11 residues. The germline V gene has CDR1 ENHRY and CDR2 SYGVKD. CDR3 protein: CAVSGSYEQYF. CDR3 coding DNA: TGTGCCGTTAGTGGGTCCTACGAGCAGTACTTC.

The V gene is TRBV6-5, the J gene TRBJ2-1; 9 bases are a match to TRBD1. The CDR3 is made up of 15 amino acids. From germline, CDR1 is MNHEY and CDR2 SVGAGI. The ends lost 10 bases at V and 6 bases at J; junction bases unmatched: 13. The chain's CDR3 is CATTTGTGPSNEQFF. CDR3 DNA sequence: TGTGCCACAACTACCGGGACAGGGCCGAGCAATGAGCAGTTCTTC.

This chain uses TRBV2 with TRBJ1-5; D is perhaps TRBD1 (5 bases). The CDR3 is 16 amino acids. V was cut by 6 bases and J by 0 bases, with 15 bases left in between. Germline lookup yields CDR1 SNHLY and CDR2 FYNNEI. CDR3 nucleotides: TGTGCCAGCAGGTACGGTGGGGGAATTAGCAATCAGCCCCAGCATTTT. Amino acid sequence: CASRYGGGISNQPQHF.

The CDR3 DNA reads TGTGCCAGCGGAGACAGGGATAAAGAGACCCAGTACTTC. This encodes CASGDRDKETQYF. The chain employs TRBV5-4 and TRBJ2-5, with 7 bases matching TRBD1. Germline V gives CDR1 SGHNT, CDR2 YYREEE (reference sequence). With 7 bases clipped from V and 3 bases from J, the junction kept 6 bases outside the gene matches. The CDR3 totals 13 residues.

This sequence joins TRBV18 and TRBJ2-4; TRBD1 aligns across 8 bases. Trimming took 3 bases from V and 3 from J; bases not matched to a gene: 10. This CDR3 is built from 17 residues. The germline V gene has CDR1 KGHSH and CDR2 LQKENI. CDR3 sequence: CASSPLVAGGLKNIQYF. Here the CDR3 DNA reads TGTGCCAGCTCACCCCTCGTCGCAGGGGGCCTCAAAAACATTCAGTACTTC.

The J gene is TRBJ2-7, the V gene TRBV5-4, with D perhaps given as TRBD1 or TRBD2 (7 bases each). Germline lookup yields CDR1 SGHNT and CDR2 YYREEE (reference sequence). V was clipped by 4 bases and J by 2 bases, with 16 bases between them. CDR3 length: 15 amino acids. For the CDR3, the DNA is TGTGCCAGCAGCGGGGGGGGGACAGTGACCTACGAGCAGTACTTC. Translation: CASSGGGTVTYEQYF.

This sequence joins TRBV28 and TRBJ2-1; D uncertain. Germline assignment: CDR1 MDHEN and CDR2 SYDVKM. This CDR3 spans 16 amino acids. V was cut by 1 base and J by 0 bases, with 10 bases left in between. CDR3 residues: CASSLSPLSSYNEQFF. CDR3 coding DNA: TGTGCCAGCAGTTTATCTCCCCTGAGCTCCTACAATGAGCAGTTCTTC.

This chain connects TRBV9 to TRBJ2-1, with D maybe TRBD1 (5 bases). CDR1 SGDLS and CDR2 YYNGEE come from the germline V gene. The CDR3 is made up of 19 amino acids. V lost 0 bases and J lost 0, with 19 bases in between. CDR3 bases: TGTGCCAGCAGCGTAGGTCCAGGGATGGGCGGTAGCTCCTACAATGAGCAGTTCTTC. As protein: CASSVGPGMGGSSYNEQFF.

The chain uses TRBV27 and TRBJ2-1; the D gene is possibly TRBD1 (5 bases). From germline, CDR1 is MNHEY and CDR2 SMNVEV (reference sequence). This CDR3 is 15 amino acids long. V lost 6 bases to trimming and J lost 5 bases, with 17 bases between them. The CDR3 nucleotides read TGTGCCAGCAGGGACATCGGCTCAAGAGACAATGAGCAGTTCTTC. Translation: CASRDIGSRDNEQFF.

CDR3 sequence: CASSGGGHTEAFF. CDR3 in DNA: TGTGCCAGCAGCGGAGGGGGACACACTGAAGCTTTCTTT. This rearrangement joins TRBV7-9 to TRBJ1-1; weak D call: TRBD1 (6 bases). The CDR3 loop spans 13 amino acids. The V end was cut by 5 bases, the J end by 3 bases, with 10 bases between. Germline V lookup: CDR1 SEHNR, CDR2 FQNEAQ (reference sequence). The full variable domain, in which reference TRBV7-9 and TRBJ1-1 provide the parts outside the CDR3, is DTGVSQNPRHKITKRGQNVTFRCDPISEHNRLYWYRQTLGQGPEFLTYFQNEAQLEKSRLLSDRFSAERPKGSFSTLEIQRTEQGDSAMYLCASSGGGHTEAFFGQGTRLTVV.

The genes are TRBV5-4 and TRBJ2-3, with TRBD2 identical over 7 bases. The J segment lost 0 bases and the V segment lost 6 bases, leaving 13 bases of the junction unmatched. Germline V gene lookup returns CDR1 SGHNT and CDR2 YYREEE (reference sequence). The CDR3 is 17 residues long. For the CDR3, the DNA is TGTGCCAGCACTCACGGCGGGGGACTACCTAGCACAGATACGCAGTATTTT. This encodes CASTHGGGLPSTDTQYF.

The chain has TRBV6-5 and TRBJ2-5; D ambiguous. V shed 7 bases and J shed 7 bases, with 22 bases lying between them. This CDR3 has 15 amino acids. Germline CDR1 reads MNHEY; CDR2 reads SVGAGI. The CDR3 DNA is TGTGCCAGCACTCCAAGTAGGGTGGGGAAGCTGACCCAGTACTTC. It codes for CASTPSRVGKLTQYF.

The J gene is TRBJ2-5, the V gene TRBV11-2, with D perhaps matching TRBD1 (5 bases). The V end lost 5 bases, the J end lost 3 bases, and 10 bases lay between the germline ends. From germline, CDR1 is SGHAT and CDR2 FQNNGV. This CDR3 has 13 amino acids. The CDR3 region is CASSPDSKETQYF. The CDR3 DNA sequence: TGTGCCAGCAGCCCCGACAGCAAAGAGACCCAGTACTTC.

V and J are TRBV15 and TRBJ1-2, with D tentatively TRBD1 (5 bases). Germline V gene lookup returns CDR1 LNHNV and CDR2 YYDKDF (reference sequence). The V end was cut by 5 bases, the J end by 4 bases, with 20 bases between. The CDR3 has 16 residues. CDR3 amino acids: CATSGEGTGLGYGYTF. The CDR3 DNA is TGTGCCACCAGCGGCGAGGGGACGGGGTTAGGCTATGGCTACACCTTC.

The chain carries TRBV30 and TRBJ2-7; a possible D gene is TRBD1 (6 bases). Germline CDR1 reads GTSNPN; CDR2 reads SVGIG (reference sequence). There are 11 residues in the CDR3. Trimming removed 1 base at V and 5 bases at J, with 6 bases between. CDR3 protein: CAWSDRDEQYF. For the CDR3, the DNA is TGTGCCTGGAGTGACAGGGACGAGCAGTACTTC.

The rearrangement joins TRBV5-1 to TRBJ1-3; maybe TRBD1 (5 bases). V shed 4 bases and J shed 0 bases, with 17 bases lying between them. Germline assignment: CDR1 SGHRS and CDR2 YFSETQ. This CDR3 spans 17 amino acids. CDR3 nucleotides: TGCGCCAGCAGCCTCAGACCCGGGACGGACTCTGGAAACACCATATATTTT. It translates to CASSLRPGTDSGNTIYF. The full variable domain, completed using reference TRBV5-1 and TRBJ1-3, is KAGVTQTPRYLIKTRGQQVTLSCSPISGHRSVSWYQQTPGQGLQFLFEYFSETQRNKGNFPGRFSGRQFSNSRSEMNVSTLELGDSALYLCASSLRPGTDSGNTIYFGEGSWLTVV.

This sequence joins TRBV2 and TRBJ2-2; 7 bases match TRBD2. The CDR3 sequence is 18 residues long. Germline CDR1 SNHLY, CDR2 FYNNEI. After removal of 7 bases from V and 1 base from J, the junction contained 15 bases not matched to a gene. Written as DNA, the CDR3 is TGTGCCAGCACCGGTCGTGCGGGAGCTCGAGGGAACACCGGGGAGCTGTTTTTT. It codes for CASTGRAGARGNTGELFF.

The V gene is TRBV7-2, the J gene TRBJ2-1; 10 bases agree with TRBD2. This CDR3 comprises 19 residues. V lost 5 bases to trimming and J lost 1 base; unmatched junction nucleotides: 14. Germline V CDR1 and CDR2: SGHTA, FQGNSA. The CDR3 bases are TGTGCCAGCAGCCCCACACTCCGGCTAGCGGGAGAATCCTACAATGAGCAGTTCTTC. This gives the protein CASSPTLRLAGESYNEQFF.

The rearrangement links TRBV7-2 to TRBJ2-3; 10 nucleotides line up with TRBD2. Germline CDR1 SGHTA, CDR2 FQGNSA. This CDR3 has 16 amino acids. V dropped 5 bases and J dropped 1; count of bases not matched to a gene: 6. As DNA, the CDR3 is TGTGCCAGCAGCCCCACTAGCGGGGCCCGCACAGATACGCAGTATTTT. Translated, it gives CASSPTSGARTDTQYF.